This is a list of T cell receptor beta chains from one sample in a study of blood T cell repertoires in COVID-19. Profiled with immunoSEQ multiplex PCR; TCRdb holds only in-frame clones, not every one. The data show 140,000 to 150,000 clones, 84% seen once. What was sequenced was peripheral blood. The origin of the receptors is a man aged 55-75 years with active or convalescent COVID-19. Each CDR3 is given with its conserved first and last residue. Rows may omit the clone size; those that give it use once, few, many or a size class.

length,V,J,size,CDR3
14,TRBV6-2/TRBV6-3,TRBJ1-1,.,CASSYTIRNTEAFF
17,TRBV29-1,TRBJ2-3,.,CSVLEASGRAGTDTQYF
16,TRBV24-1,TRBJ1-6,.,CATSETTGGRNSPLHF
18,TRBV19,TRBJ1-1,once,CASSIADWGHVMNTEAFF
17,TRBV5-6,TRBJ2-7,.,CASSPVVVAGDLYEQYF
14,TRBV18,TRBJ2-1,.,CASSPPGQGDEQFF
12,TRBV19,TRBJ1-2,.,CASSMPRGGYTF
15,TRBV28,TRBJ1-2,few,CASSSGQGTGNGYTF
15,TRBV5-6,TRBJ1-1,.,CASSWGQGITTEAFF
16,TRBV3-1/TRBV3-2,TRBJ2-2,.,CASSRTGTSGRGELFF
12,TRBV15,TRBJ2-3,once,CATSRAPDTQYF
16,TRBV9,TRBJ2-2,.,CASSVEAGGNTGELFF
14,TRBV14,TRBJ1-2,.,CASSQGAPGYGYTF
14,TRBV6-5,TRBJ2-7,once,CASTRDRGSYEQYF
14,TRBV6-5,TRBJ2-1,.,CASHPSGRGNEQFF
15,TRBV3-1/TRBV3-2,TRBJ2-7,.,CASSQVASGGYEQYF
16,TRBV2,TRBJ1-5,.,CASRQDITPSNQPQHF
16,TRBV7-4,TRBJ1-5,.,CASSLELTGGNQPQHF
13,TRBV6-5,TRBJ1-2,.,CASRDGGDYGYTF
14,TRBV11-2,TRBJ1-2,once,CASSPRTGNYGYTF
15,TRBV27,TRBJ2-2,few,CASSFGSGLAGELFF
12,TRBV18,TRBJ1-1,.,CASSPRDTEAFF
15,TRBV2,TRBJ1-2,.,CASSESRQAVYGYTF
16,TRBV2,TRBJ1-2,.,CASSPGTGGSYYGYTF
12,TRBV24-1,TRBJ2-1,.,CATWGGGNEQFF
15,TRBV4-3,TRBJ2-2,.,CASSRGQPRTGELFF
13,TRBV7-2,TRBJ1-1,.,CASSFRRGEEAFF
14,TRBV3-1/TRBV3-2,TRBJ2-1,few,CASRNIEGVNEQFF
17,TRBV30,TRBJ1-3,many,CAFRRGQGSSKGNTIYF
15,TRBV12-5,TRBJ1-5,.,CASGLSAEGGQPQHF